Sequencing of this T cell receptor beta chain was carried out in a study of shared clonotypes between healthy human individuals. Assay used: immunoSEQ multiplex PCR; TCRdb lists only in-frame clones, some missing. The sample includes around 2.1 million clones, roughly 91% of them seen just once. This CDR3 is built from 15 residues. Trimming left V 2 bases short and J 5 bases short, with 15 bases between. The germline gives CDR1 LNHDA, CDR2 SQIVND (reference sequence). The naive CD8 subset, CD45RO-negative cells positively selected for CCR7, excluded terminally differentiated effector memory CD45RA+ cells.

The sequence derives from a man aged 18 to 35 in good health. Some clones in this sample may be carry-over from other donors' samples. The sequencing input was naive CD8+ T cells from PBMCs. The chain employs TRBV19 and TRBJ1-2; no clear D gene. This CDR3 is CASSINDHNSYGYTF. The CDR3 DNA follows: TGTGCCAGTAGTATAAACGACCACAACTCATATGGCTACACCTTC.